The 28 T cell receptor beta chains presented below share a single source sample, sequenced in a study of cytomegalovirus exposure and HLA in healthy donors. Sequencing used immunoSEQ multiplex PCR; TCRdb keeps in-frame clones, though not all of them. The table records tens of thousands of clones, approximately 94% of them present only once. Sequencing was performed on PBMCs. All receptors derive from a woman in her late teens or twenties in good health and CMV-seropositive.

This clone was counted between two and nine times. The chain joins TRBV19 to TRBJ1-2; D remains unclear. V lost 11 bases to trimming and J lost 4 bases, with 17 bases between them. The CDR3 covers 13 residues. In germline, CDR1 is LNHDA, CDR2 SQIVND (reference sequence). As DNA, the CDR3 is TGTGCCGGGTACGATCGGTGGGCCTATGGCTACACCTTC. It translates to CAGYDRWAYGYTF.

This chain connects TRBV27 to TRBJ1-2; 7 nucleotides agree with TRBD1. Trimming removed 5 bases from V and 6 bases from J; junction bases left unmatched: 12. The CDR3 totals 15 residues. CDR1 and CDR2 from the germline V gene are MNHEY and SMNVEV (reference sequence). Here the CDR3 DNA reads TGTGCCAGCAGTACCCAACAGGGGAGCTTGGATGGCTACACCTTC. Translating it yields CASSTQQGSLDGYTF.

CDR3 residues: CASSLAGQTNEKLFF. In nucleotides, the CDR3 is TGTGCCAGCAGCTTAGCCGGACAGACTAATGAAAAACTGTTTTTT. The V gene is TRBV7-9, the J gene TRBJ1-4, with D perhaps matching TRBD1 (6 bases). Trimming cost V 0 bases and J 2 bases, with 7 bases left between them. Germline V gives CDR1 SEHNR, CDR2 FQNEAQ (reference sequence). The CDR3 is 15 amino acids.

The DNA for the CDR3 is TGTGCCAGCAGTGAATTACTTGAAGCTTTCTTT. Protein sequence: CASSELLEAFF. This chain uses TRBV6-5 with TRBJ1-1; D gene ambiguous. CDR3 length: 11 amino acids. The V end was cut by 5 bases, the J end by 7 bases, with 8 bases between. In germline, CDR1 is MNHEY, CDR2 SVGAGI.

This rearrangement joins TRBV9 to TRBJ2-3; 9 bases line up with TRBD2. The V gene end was trimmed by 3 bases and the J gene end by 4 bases; junction bases not matched to a gene: 9. CDR1 is SGDLS, CDR2 YYNGEE, per germline. CDR3 length equals 16 residues. CDR3 DNA sequence: TGTGCCAGCAGCGGATTTAGCGGGGGAGCGGCAGATACGCAGTATTTT. As protein: CASSGFSGGAADTQYF. Using reference TRBV9 and TRBJ2-3 for the parts outside the CDR3, the full variable domain is DSGVTQTPKHLITATGQRVTLRCSPRSGDLSVYWYQQSLDQGLQFLIQYYNGEERAKGNILERFSAQQFPDLHSELNLSSLELGDSALYFCASSGFSGGAADTQYFGPGTRLTVL.

J is TRBJ1-1 and V is TRBV27; no clear D. The CDR3 loop spans 15 amino acids. The germline V gene has CDR1 MNHEY and CDR2 SMNVEV (reference sequence). Trimming took off 2 bases at V and 1 base at J, with 11 bases between the two ends. Here the CDR3 reads CASSLHGDRNTEAFF. For the CDR3, the DNA is TGTGCCAGCAGTTTACACGGAGATCGGAACACTGAAGCTTTCTTT.

The gene calls are TRBV19 and TRBJ1-2; D might be TRBD1 (6 bases). This CDR3 comprises 17 residues. Germline CDR1 and CDR2: LNHDA and SQIVND (reference sequence). V was pared by 10 bases and J by 2 bases, with 26 bases between. In nucleotides, the CDR3 is TGTGCCACCCAACTGGGGGTACAGGGACTAACCAACTATGGCTACACCTTC. Encoded protein: CATQLGVQGLTNYGYTF.

This clone was counted a single time. This chain joins TRBV2 and TRBJ2-2; D gene uncertain. Germline V lookup: CDR1 SNHLY, CDR2 FYNNEI. The CDR3 runs 14 residues. V lost 1 base and J lost 3, with 6 bases in between. CDR3 residues: CASSEESDTGELFF. CDR3 DNA: TGTGCCAGCAGTGAAGAGAGCGACACCGGGGAGCTGTTTTTT.

The sample holds one count of this clone. The J gene is TRBJ1-1, the V gene TRBV4-1; TRBD1 matches 9 bases. Germline CDR1 and CDR2: MGHRA and YSYEKL. The CDR3 sequence is 16 residues long. V was pared by 0 bases and J by 3 bases, with 5 bases of the junction left unmatched. The CDR3 loop is CASSQELWTGDTEAFF. CDR3 in DNA: TGCGCCAGCAGCCAAGAACTATGGACAGGGGACACTGAAGCTTTCTTT.

This clone was picked up one time. The chain combines TRBV25-1 with TRBJ2-7, with 8 bases aligning to TRBD1. Germline loops: CDR1 MGHDK, CDR2 SYGVNS. The trim removed 7 bases at V and 1 base at J, leaving 9 bases unmatched. The CDR3 loop spans 15 amino acids. The CDR3 sequence: CASTPRTGRSYEQYF. CDR3 nucleotide sequence: TGTGCCAGCACTCCGCGGACAGGGAGGTCCTACGAGCAGTACTTC.

The rearrangement joins TRBV7-9 to TRBJ1-1, with 8 bases aligning to TRBD1. CDR3 length equals 14 residues. CDR1 SEHNR and CDR2 FQNEAQ come from the germline V gene (reference sequence). The trim removed 1 base at V and 4 bases at J, leaving 2 bases unmatched. CDR3 DNA sequence: TGTGCCAGCAGCTTAGGGACAGGGCCCACTGAAGCTTTCTTT. It encodes CASSLGTGPTEAFF.

The chain uses TRBV4-2 and TRBJ1-4; TRBD1 might be the D (5 bases). Trimming shortened V by 4 bases and J by 7 bases, and 13 bases separated the two germline ends. This CDR3 has 14 amino acids. Germline V gene lookup returns CDR1 LGHNA and CDR2 YNFKEQ. The CDR3: CASSPGVSAEKLFF. The CDR3 region has the DNA TGTGCCAGCAGCCCGGGGGTTTCTGCTGAAAAACTGTTTTTT.

J is TRBJ1-1 and V is TRBV4-3; possible D gene TRBD1, 5 bases. CDR3 size: 20 residues. Trimming left V 0 bases short and J 0 bases short, with 23 bases between. Germline V lookup: CDR1 LGHNA, CDR2 YSLEER. The CDR3 DNA sequence: TGCGCCAGCAGCCAAGATCTCTGGTCGGCAACAGGTGGGATGAACACTGAAGCTTTCTTT. This codes for CASSQDLWSATGGMNTEAFF.

V usage is TRBV7-2 and J usage is TRBJ1-3; D possibly corresponds to TRBD1 (5 bases). Germline V CDR1 and CDR2: SGHTA, FQGNSA. V lost 5 bases and J 4 bases, leaving 15 bases between the germline ends. The length of the CDR3 is 15 residues. CDR3: CASSPNGGRGNTIYF. CDR3 DNA: TGTGCCAGCAGCCCCAACGGGGGACGCGGAAACACCATATATTTT.

This CDR3 is CASSLSSGGQETQYF. DNA for the CDR3: TGTGCCAGCAGCTTGTCTAGCGGGGGGCAAGAGACCCAGTACTTC. The V gene is TRBV7-9, the J gene TRBJ2-5, with 11 bases aligning to TRBD2. CDR1 and CDR2 (germline): SEHNR, FQNEAQ (reference sequence). CDR3 length: 15 amino acids. The V and J ends lost 3 bases and 2 bases, in that order; junction bases with no gene match: 2.

V and J are TRBV5-6 and TRBJ1-5; D is unresolved. Trimming pared 2 bases from V and 7 bases from J, leaving 10 bases between. The CDR3 runs to 13 residues. Germline V gene lookup returns CDR1 SGHDT and CDR2 YYEEEE. The CDR3 DNA is TGTGCCAGCAGCTTTATGATCGGGCAGCCCCAGCATTTT. Protein sequence: CASSFMIGQPQHF.

The chain joins TRBV28 to TRBJ1-5; D perhaps matches TRBD1 (5 bases). The CDR3 has 16 amino acids. Trimming shortened V by 6 bases and J by 0 bases, and 15 bases separated the two germline ends. The germline gives CDR1 MDHEN, CDR2 SYDVKM. The CDR3 here is CASRPTDSVSNQPQHF. The CDR3 nucleotides read TGTGCCAGCAGACCCACTGACAGCGTTAGCAATCAGCCCCAGCATTTT. The entire variable domain, with the rest obtained from reference TRBV28 and TRBJ1-5, is as follows: DVKVTQSSRYLVKRTGEKVFLECVQDMDHENMFWYRQDPGLGLRLIYFSYDVKMKEKGDIPEGYSVSREKKERFSLILESASTNQTSMYLCASRPTDSVSNQPQHFGDGTRLSIL.

This clone was counted once. This chain connects TRBV15 to TRBJ2-5; a possible D gene is TRBD2 (5 bases). In germline, CDR1 is LNHNV, CDR2 YYDKDF (reference sequence). V was clipped by 1 base and J by 6 bases, with 15 bases between them. CDR3 length: 15 amino acids. CDR3 sequence: CATSRVSSERQTQYF. The CDR3 DNA reads TGTGCCACCAGCAGAGTGTCTTCGGAGCGGCAGACCCAGTACTTC.

This chain connects TRBV5-1 to TRBJ2-5, with D perhaps matching TRBD1 (6 bases). The J call may be wrong; the DNA end is better matched by TRBJ2-7. The CDR3 consists of 15 residues. The germline V gene has CDR1 SGHRS and CDR2 YFSETQ. CDR3 DNA sequence: TGCGCCAGCAGCTACGGGACACTGACTAACTACGAGCAGTACTTC. Its protein is CASSYGTLTNYEQYF.

The rearrangement uses TRBV4-1 and TRBJ2-1; TRBD2 aligns across 14 bases. This CDR3 spans 16 amino acids. The germline CDR1 and CDR2 sequences are MGHRA and YSYEKL. V dropped 0 bases and J dropped 14; count of bases not matched to a gene: 9. The CDR3 region has the DNA TGCGCCAGCAGCCAAGAACCGGGACTAGCGGGAGTCAAGAAGTTCTTC. Protein sequence: CASSQEPGLAGVKKFF.

The chain employs TRBV2 and TRBJ1-3; 7 bases are shared with TRBD1. Germline V CDR1 and CDR2: SNHLY, FYNNEI. The junction had 6 bases not matched to a gene; V was cut back by 7 bases and J by 6 bases. The CDR3 loop spans 13 amino acids. The chain's CDR3 is CASIFDRENTIYF. CDR3 nucleotide sequence: TGTGCCAGCATTTTTGACAGGGAAAACACCATATATTTT.

This chain joins TRBV7-9 and TRBJ2-1, with 7 bases lining up with TRBD2. The CDR3 contains 14 residues. The V gene's germline CDR1 is SEHNR and CDR2 FQNEAQ (reference sequence). V lost 6 bases and J lost 1; bases outside the gene matches: 3. The CDR3 loop is CASSDSGSYNEQFF. CDR3 DNA: TGTGCCAGCAGTGATAGCGGGTCCTACAATGAGCAGTTCTTC.

The CDR3 reads CAWSPGYEQYF. The CDR3 region has the DNA TGTGCCTGGAGTCCGGGCTACGAGCAGTACTTC. The genes are TRBV30 and TRBJ2-7, with D uncertain. The V end was cut by 2 bases, the J end by 3 bases, with 5 bases between. The CDR3 is made up of 11 amino acids. Germline V gives CDR1 GTSNPN, CDR2 SVGIG (reference sequence).

The chain combines TRBV11-2 with TRBJ1-1; a weak D match, TRBD1 (5 bases). V was clipped by 6 bases and J by 6 bases, with 11 bases between them. Germline-derived CDR1 and CDR2 are SGHAT and FQNNGV. The CDR3 loop spans 12 amino acids. The CDR3 spells CASRGDFSEAFF. In nucleotides, the CDR3 is TGTGCCAGCAGAGGGGACTTCTCTGAAGCTTTCTTT.

The V call is TRBV19, the J call TRBJ2-7; 7 bases agree with TRBD1. CDR1 is LNHDA, CDR2 SQIVND, per germline (reference sequence). This CDR3 region has 15 residues. V lost 1 base and J lost 2; bases outside the gene matches: 5. In DNA form, the CDR3 reads TGTGCCAGTAGTATAGGAGTACAGGGGCCCTACGAGCAGTACTTC. This translates into CASSIGVQGPYEQYF.

The V gene is TRBV5-6, the J gene TRBJ1-4; TRBD1 agrees at 7 bases. From germline, CDR1 is SGHDT and CDR2 YYEEEE. The CDR3 is made up of 16 amino acids. Unmatched junction bases numbered 14, after V lost 4 bases and J lost 8 bases. The DNA for the CDR3 is TGTGCCAGCAGCCACCTCTTAGGGGGCGCGGGAGAAAAACTGTTTTTT. Translated: CASSHLLGGAGEKLFF.

This clone was detected once. The chain couples TRBV5-1 to TRBJ2-5, with D maybe TRBD2 (5 bases). Trimming took 0 bases from V and 1 from J, leaving 7 bases between them. The V gene's germline CDR1 is SGHRS and CDR2 YFSETQ. The CDR3 is 14 residues long. The CDR3 loop reads CASSLGGSQETQYF. In nucleotides, the CDR3 is TGCGCCAGCAGCTTGGGCGGGTCCCAAGAGACCCAGTACTTC.

V and J are TRBV27 and TRBJ1-1; D is uncertain. CDR1 is MNHEY, CDR2 SMNVEV, per germline (reference sequence). V was shortened by 3 bases and J by 6 bases, with 11 bases between the two germline ends. CDR3 length: 13 residues. CDR3 nucleotides: TGTGCCAGCAGTTTCCTAGGCAGCCCTGAAGCTTTCTTT. Translation gives CASSFLGSPEAFF.